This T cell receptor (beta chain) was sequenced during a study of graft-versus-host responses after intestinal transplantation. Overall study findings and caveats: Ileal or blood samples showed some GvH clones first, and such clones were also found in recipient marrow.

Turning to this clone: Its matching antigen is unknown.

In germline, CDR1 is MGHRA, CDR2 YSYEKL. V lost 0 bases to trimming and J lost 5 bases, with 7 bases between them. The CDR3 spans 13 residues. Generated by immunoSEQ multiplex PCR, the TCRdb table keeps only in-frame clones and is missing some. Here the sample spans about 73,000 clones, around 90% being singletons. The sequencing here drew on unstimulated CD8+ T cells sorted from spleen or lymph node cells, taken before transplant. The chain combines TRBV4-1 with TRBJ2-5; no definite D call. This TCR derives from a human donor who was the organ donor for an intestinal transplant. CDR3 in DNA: TGCGCCAGCAGCCAAGAGCCCGGGGAGACCCAGTACTTC. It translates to CASSQEPGETQYF.